This record concerns one TCR beta chain sequence. This clone's antigen is unknown. No quality values exist for individual bases; no much larger clone is one base distant. This record belongs to a study of T-cell reconstitution after alpha-beta-depleted transplantation in children listed by TCRdb under 2016. Context from the whole study: Using TCR repertoire profiling, the study followed T-cell immune reconstitution in a quantitative way in children after TCRalphabeta/CD19-depleted allogeneic hematopoietic cell transplantation.

In the germline V gene, CDR1 corresponds to SGHTA and CDR2 to FQGNSA. The CDR3, from cysteine to phenylalanine, totals 14 residues. Only the CDR3 part of the read is kept: 42 bases, read in frame from the first base. V is cut by 0 bases and J by 13 bases, and the space between the germline ends is 16 bases. The treatment or condition label, as the study defines it: allogeneic hematopoietic cell transplantation with graft depleted of TCRalphabeta T cells and CD19 B cells. The transplant recipients were children given TCRalphabeta/CD19-depleted allogeneic hematopoietic cell grafts. Receptor amplification or capture employed PCR. The sequencing machine was an Illumina HiSeq 2500. TCR libraries were prepared with molecular barcoding, using unique molecular identifiers to normalize TCRbeta repertoire quantification. TCRdb trimmed the raw reads at Q25, called clones with MiXCR and kept productive beta chains. Every CDR3 protein is listed once, alongside the most common genes and DNA of its rows. The sample has about 130,000 distinct CDR3 sequences on record, 9.5% to 10% of them singletons. Clones ranked in the top ten supply approximately 25% of the sample.

The full study reports these points: The frequencies of hyperexpanded clones fell over the following months, and after one year, T-cell counts and TCRbeta diversity were mostly attributed to newly produced T cells. The apparently early alphabetaT-cell count recovery about two months after transplant was reportedly dependent on only several hundred rapidly expanded clones derived from non-depleted graft cells. In some patients, high TCRbeta diversity at day 60 was attributed to recipient T cells and intrathymic progenitors that had survived conditioning.

The V and J genes are TRBV7-2 and TRBJ2-1, with the D gene too uncertain to name. Specimen: PBMCs, mostly from graft donor cells, collected 180 days after TCRalphabeta/CD19-depleted stem cell transplant. This TCR was sampled from a girl under two years old who had a stem cell transplant for combined immunodeficiency, so the T cells may come from the graft donor. The DNA sequence is as follows: TGTGCCAGCAGCTTAGCGCGTCAGGACCCTTTCCAGTTCTTC. Translated, it reads CASSLARQDPFQFF.